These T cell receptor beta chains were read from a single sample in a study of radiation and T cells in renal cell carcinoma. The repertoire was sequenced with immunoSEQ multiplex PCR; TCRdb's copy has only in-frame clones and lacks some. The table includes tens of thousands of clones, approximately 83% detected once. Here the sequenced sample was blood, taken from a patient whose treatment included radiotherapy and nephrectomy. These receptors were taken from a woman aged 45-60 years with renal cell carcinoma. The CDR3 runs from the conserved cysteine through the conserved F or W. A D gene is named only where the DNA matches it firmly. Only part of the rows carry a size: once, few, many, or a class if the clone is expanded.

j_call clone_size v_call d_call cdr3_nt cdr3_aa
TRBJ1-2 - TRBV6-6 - TGTGCCAGCAGTTACTCGGGAGGCTTGGGAGGCTACACCTTC CASSYSGGLGGYTF
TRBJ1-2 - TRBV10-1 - TGCGCCAGCAGTGAAGGGACCAACTATGGCTACACCTTC CASSEGTNYGYTF
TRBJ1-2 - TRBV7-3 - TGTGCCAGCAGCTTAAGTGGGGCAGATTTTAACTATGGCTACACCTTC CASSLSGADFNYGYTF
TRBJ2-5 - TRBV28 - TGTGCCAGCAGTTTAAGGAAGACAGGATTGTACTTC CASSLRKTGLYF
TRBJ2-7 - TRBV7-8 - TGTGCCAGCAGCTTAGCGGCGGGAAGCTACGAGCAGTACTTC CASSLAAGSYEQYF
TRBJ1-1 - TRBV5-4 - TGTGCCAGCAAGAGGGGCAACACTGAAGCTTTCTTT CASKRGNTEAFF
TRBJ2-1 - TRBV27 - TGTGCCAGCAGTTTAGGCAGGCGTTTCAATGAGCAGTTCTTC CASSLGRRFNEQFF
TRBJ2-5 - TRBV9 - TGTGCCAGCAGCGTAGAGGGCGAGACCCAGTACTTC CASSVEGETQYF
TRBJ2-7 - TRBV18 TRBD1 TGTGCCAGCTCACAAGCGGCCGGAACAGGGGCTTCGTACGAGCAGTACTTC CASSQAAGTGASYEQYF
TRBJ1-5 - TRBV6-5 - TGTGCCAGCAGTCCGACGCCGGACAGCCAGCCCCAGCATTTT CASSPTPDSQPQHF
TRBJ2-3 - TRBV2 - TGTGCCAGCAGTGTTATTCATGGGCTAGCCTCCACAGATACGCAGTATTTT CASSVIHGLASTDTQYF
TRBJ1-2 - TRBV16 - TGTGCCAGCAGCCAATCGAAGGAAAACTATGGCTACACCTTC CASSQSKENYGYTF
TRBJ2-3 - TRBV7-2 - TGTGCCAGCAGCTTCTTTTACGGAGATACGCAGTATTTT CASSFFYGDTQYF
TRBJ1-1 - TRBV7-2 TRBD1 TGTGCCAGCAGCACCAACAGGGGGGGCACTGAAGCTTTCTTT CASSTNRGGTEAFF
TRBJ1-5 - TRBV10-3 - TGTGCCATCAGTGAGTCGGCAGGAGGGTCGGTTCAGCCCCAGCATTTT CAISESAGGSVQPQHF
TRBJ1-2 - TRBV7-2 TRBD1 TGTGCCAGCAGCTGGGGACAGGGAGACTATGGCTACACCTTC CASSWGQGDYGYTF
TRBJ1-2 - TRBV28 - TGTGCCAGCAGTCCATCGTGGGGTGGAGGTAACTATGGCTACACCTTC CASSPSWGGGNYGYTF
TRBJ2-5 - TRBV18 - TGTGCCAGCTCACCACCCAGCCAAGAGACCCAGTACTTC CASSPPSQETQYF
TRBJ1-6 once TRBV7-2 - TGTGCCAGCAGCCAAGCCCTACTAGATAATTCACCCCTCCACTTT CASSQALLDNSPLHF
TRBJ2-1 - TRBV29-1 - TGCAGCGTTGGAAGGGGGAATGAGCAGTTCTTC CSVGRGNEQFF
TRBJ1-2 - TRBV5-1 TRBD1 TGCGCCAGCAGTCCTGGGACAGCTAACTATGGCTACACCTTC CASSPGTANYGYTF
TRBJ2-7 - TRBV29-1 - TGCAGCGTTGGCCAGGACAGATACGAGCAGTACTTC CSVGQDRYEQYF
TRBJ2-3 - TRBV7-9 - TGTGCCAGCAGCGGAAAAGATGGTTGGGAATCCACAGATACGCAGTATTTT CASSGKDGWESTDTQYF
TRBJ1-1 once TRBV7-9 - TGTGCCAGCCTAGGGGCAGGGATGAACACTGAAGCTTTCTTT CASLGAGMNTEAFF
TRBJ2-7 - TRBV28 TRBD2 TGTGCCAGCAGTCCCCCGGGGGGGCGCCGTGAGCAGTACTTC CASSPPGGRREQYF
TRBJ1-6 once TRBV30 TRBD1 TGTGCCTGGAGTAGGGACAGGCAATCTAATTCACCCCTCCACTTT CAWSRDRQSNSPLHF
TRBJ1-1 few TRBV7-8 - TGTGCCAGCAGCTTAGACATTGCTGAAGCTTTCTTT CASSLDIAEAFF
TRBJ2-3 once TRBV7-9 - TGTGCCAGCAGCTTCTATAGCGGAGGCACAGATACGCAGTATTTT CASSFYSGGTDTQYF
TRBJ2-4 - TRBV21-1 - TGTGCCAGCAGCAAAGGGGACAGGGGGCGGAGGGCCAAAAACATTCAGTACTTC CASSKGDRGRRAKNIQYF
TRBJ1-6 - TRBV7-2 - TGTGCCAGCAGCTTATTTGAGGGATATAATTCACCCCTCCACTTT CASSLFEGYNSPLHF
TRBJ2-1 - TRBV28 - TGTGCCAGCAGTTATCGATCCCAGGCCGGCCCAGAGCAGTTCTTC CASSYRSQAGPEQFF
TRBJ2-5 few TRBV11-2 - TGTGCCAGCAGTTTGAACGAGGCGGTGGTCAAGACCCAGTACTTC CASSLNEAVVKTQYF
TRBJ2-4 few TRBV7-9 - TGTGCCAGCAGCCCGGCTCTCGCGAGGTCCCTGGGCAAAAACATTCAGTACTTC CASSPALARSLGKNIQYF
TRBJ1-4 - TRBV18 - TGTGCCAGCTCACAGGGGTATCGTGAAAAACTGTTTTTT CASSQGYREKLFF
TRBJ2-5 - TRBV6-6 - TGTGCCAGCAGGGACAGCCTCCAAGAGACCCAGTACTTC CASRDSLQETQYF
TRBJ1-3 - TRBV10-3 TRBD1 TGTGCCATCAGCGAGAACAGGGGTTCTGGAAACACCATATATTTT CAISENRGSGNTIYF
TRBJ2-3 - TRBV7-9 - TGTGCCAGCAGCCGCGTGGATACGCAGTATTTT CASSRVDTQYF
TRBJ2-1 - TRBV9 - TGTGCCAGCAGCGGTCGACTAGTTAATGAGCAGTTCTTC CASSGRLVNEQFF
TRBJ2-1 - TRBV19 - TGTGCCAGTAGTATAAGTGGGGGGCTGTACAATGAGCAGTTCTTC CASSISGGLYNEQFF
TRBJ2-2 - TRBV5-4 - TGTGCCAGCAGCTTGGATCCAGGGGGGGAGCTGTTTTTT CASSLDPGGELFF
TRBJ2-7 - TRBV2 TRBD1 TGTGCCAGCACCGGGACAGGGGGTTCCTACGAGCAGTACTTC CASTGTGGSYEQYF
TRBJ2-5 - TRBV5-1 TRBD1 TGCGCCAGCAGCCCCTCCCCATGGGACAGGGGAGAGACCCAGTACTTC CASSPSPWDRGETQYF
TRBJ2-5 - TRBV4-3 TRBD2 TGCGCCAGCAGCCGAGGACTAGCGGGGGGTAACCAAGAGACCCAGTACTTC CASSRGLAGGNQETQYF